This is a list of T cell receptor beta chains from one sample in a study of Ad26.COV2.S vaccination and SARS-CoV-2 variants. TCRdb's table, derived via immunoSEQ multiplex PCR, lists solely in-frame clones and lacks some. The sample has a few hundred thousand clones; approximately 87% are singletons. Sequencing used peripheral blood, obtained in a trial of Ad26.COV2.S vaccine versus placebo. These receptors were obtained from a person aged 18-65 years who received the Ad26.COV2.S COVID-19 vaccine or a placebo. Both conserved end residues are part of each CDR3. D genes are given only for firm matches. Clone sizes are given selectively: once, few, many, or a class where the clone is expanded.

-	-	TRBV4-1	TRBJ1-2	TGCGCCAGCAGCCAGCTCACAGCACCCTATGGCTACACCTTC	CASSQLTAPYGYTF
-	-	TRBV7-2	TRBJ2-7	TGTGCCAGCAGCCCTTCTCTCGTGTACGAGCAGTACTTC	CASSPSLVYEQYF
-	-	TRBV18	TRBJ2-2	TGTGCCAGCTCACCCCTGACGGGTCCGAACACCGGGGAGCTGTTTTTT	CASSPLTGPNTGELFF
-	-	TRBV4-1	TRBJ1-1	TGCGCCAGCAGCGAGTACAGGAACACTGAAGCTTTCTTT	CASSEYRNTEAFF
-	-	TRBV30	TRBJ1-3	TGTGCCTGGAGTGTATTTTCGGGGGACCTCTTTGCCACCAGCTCTGGAAACACCATATATTTT	CAWSVFSGDLFATSSGNTIYF
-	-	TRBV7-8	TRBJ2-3	TGTGCCAGCAGCCCCACATGGATCAGTACTGCGGACGACGATACGCAGTATTTT	CASSPTWISTADDDTQYF
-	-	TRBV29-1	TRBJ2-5	TGCAGCGTTAAGATCGCTAGCTGGGAGACCCAGTACTTC	CSVKIASWETQYF
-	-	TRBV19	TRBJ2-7	TGTGCCAGTACCGGGGCTCCCTACGAGCAGTACTTC	CASTGAPYEQYF
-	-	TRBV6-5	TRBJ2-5	TGTGCCAGCAGTTACTCGTACGGGGAAGGGACCCAGTACTTC	CASSYSYGEGTQYF
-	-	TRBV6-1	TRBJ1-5	TGTGCCAGCAGTGAAAGCTACAGCTATAGCAATCAGCCCCAGCATTTT	CASSESYSYSNQPQHF
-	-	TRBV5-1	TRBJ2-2	TGCGCCAGCACCTTCGGTCCCACCGGGGAGCTGTTTTTT	CASTFGPTGELFF
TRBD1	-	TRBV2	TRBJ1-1	TGTGCCAGCAGTGAAACAGGGGGCGGAACTGAAGCTTTCTTT	CASSETGGGTEAFF
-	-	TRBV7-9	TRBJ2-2	TGTGCCGGGCGGGGTTTAAACACCGGGGAGCTGTTTTTT	CAGRGLNTGELFF
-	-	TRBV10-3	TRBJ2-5	TGTGCCATCAGTGAGTCCGCGGTACCCCATGAGACCCAGTACTTC	CAISESAVPHETQYF
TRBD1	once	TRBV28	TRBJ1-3	TGTGCCAGCAGTGTCTCCAGGGGGGCAGGTGGAAACACCATATATTTT	CASSVSRGAGGNTIYF
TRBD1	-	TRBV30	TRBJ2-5	TGTGCCTGGAGTGTATCTGTGGCAGGGGGCCACCAAGAGACCCAGTACTTC	CAWSVSVAGGHQETQYF
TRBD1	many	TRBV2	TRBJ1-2	TGTGCCAGCAGTGGGGACAGGGGGTACTATGGCTACACCTTC	CASSGDRGYYGYTF
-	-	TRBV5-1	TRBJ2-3	TGCGCCAGCAGCCACCCCCGCGGTGATACGCAGTATTTT	CASSHPRGDTQYF
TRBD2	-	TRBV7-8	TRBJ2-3	TGTGCCAGCAGCTTTGGGACTAGTTCGGATACGCAGTATTTT	CASSFGTSSDTQYF
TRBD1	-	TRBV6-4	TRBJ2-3	TGTGCCAGCAGTGTTCGGACAGGGGGCACAGATACGCAGTATTTT	CASSVRTGGTDTQYF
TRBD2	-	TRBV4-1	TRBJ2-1	TGCGCCAGCAGCCAATATAGCGGGGGGGAGAGGGTTGAGCAGTTCTTC	CASSQYSGGERVEQFF
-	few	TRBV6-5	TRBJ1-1	TGTGCCAGCGCGGCATCTGGCAGCACTGAAGCTTTCTTT	CASAASGSTEAFF
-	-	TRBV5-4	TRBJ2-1	TGTGCCAGCAGCTTGGGGGGCGGGCTCGATGAGCAGTTCTTC	CASSLGGGLDEQFF
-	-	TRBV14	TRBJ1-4	TGTGCCAGCAGCCAAGATCTTTGGAATGAAAAACTGTTTTTT	CASSQDLWNEKLFF
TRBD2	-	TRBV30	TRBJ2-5	TGTGCCTGGACAGAGGGACTAGCTCAGGAGACCCAGTACTTC	CAWTEGLAQETQYF
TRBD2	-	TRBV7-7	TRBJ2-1	TGTGCTAGCAGCCGACTAGCGGGCGATGGCGATGAGCAGTTCTTC	CASSRLAGDGDEQFF
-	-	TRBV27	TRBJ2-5	TGTGCCAGCAGTTCACAGACATACCAAGAGACCCAGTACTTC	CASSSQTYQETQYF
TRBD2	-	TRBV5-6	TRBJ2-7	TGTGCCAGCAGATCCGGGACTAGCATCTACGAGCAGTACTTC	CASRSGTSIYEQYF
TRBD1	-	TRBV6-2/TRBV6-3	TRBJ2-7	TGTGCCAGCAGTAGGGCCGGGACAGGGGGCATCTACGAGCAGTACTTC	CASSRAGTGGIYEQYF
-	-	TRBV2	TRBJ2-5	TGTGCCAGCTGTACCGTTCAAGAGACCCAGTACTTC	CASCTVQETQYF
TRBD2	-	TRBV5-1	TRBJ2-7	TGCGCCAGCAGCTCTAGACGGGGGGGCTTCTCCAACGAGCAGTACTTC	CASSSRRGGFSNEQYF
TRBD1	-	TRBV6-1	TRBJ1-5	TGTGCCAGCAGTGAAGTACAGGGGGCGAATCAGCCCCAGCATTTT	CASSEVQGANQPQHF
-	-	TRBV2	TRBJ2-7	TGTGCCAGCAGTGAAGTGGGGGGAGCCCTCACCTACGAGCAGTACTTC	CASSEVGGALTYEQYF
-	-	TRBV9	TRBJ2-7	TGTGCCAGCAGCTCATACGATTTACCCACCGAGCAGTACTTC	CASSSYDLPTEQYF
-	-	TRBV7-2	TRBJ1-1	TGTGCCAGCAGCTTATGGGTCCGCAGGGCGAACACTGAAGCTTTCTTT	CASSLWVRRANTEAFF
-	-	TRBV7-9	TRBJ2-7	TGTGCCAGCAGCTTAGCGGCAAATCCCAGCGGGCCGCAGTACTTC	CASSLAANPSGPQYF
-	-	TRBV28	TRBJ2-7	TGTGCCAGCAGTGAACTAGCATCTGGTGAGCAGTACTTC	CASSELASGEQYF
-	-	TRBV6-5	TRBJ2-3	TGTGCCAGCAGCCCACCGGGCGTTCGCGATACGCAGTATTTT	CASSPPGVRDTQYF
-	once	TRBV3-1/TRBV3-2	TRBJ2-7	TGTGCCAGCAGCCAAATGGCCGGGAGCCCCCACGAGCAGTACTTC	CASSQMAGSPHEQYF
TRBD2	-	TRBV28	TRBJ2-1	TGTGCCAGCAGGACCCCTAGCGGGGGGGCCGGTGAGCAGTTCTTC	CASRTPSGGAGEQFF
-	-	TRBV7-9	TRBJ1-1	TGTGCCAGCAGCTTAATCGGGGAGAACACTGAAGCTTTCTTT	CASSLIGENTEAFF